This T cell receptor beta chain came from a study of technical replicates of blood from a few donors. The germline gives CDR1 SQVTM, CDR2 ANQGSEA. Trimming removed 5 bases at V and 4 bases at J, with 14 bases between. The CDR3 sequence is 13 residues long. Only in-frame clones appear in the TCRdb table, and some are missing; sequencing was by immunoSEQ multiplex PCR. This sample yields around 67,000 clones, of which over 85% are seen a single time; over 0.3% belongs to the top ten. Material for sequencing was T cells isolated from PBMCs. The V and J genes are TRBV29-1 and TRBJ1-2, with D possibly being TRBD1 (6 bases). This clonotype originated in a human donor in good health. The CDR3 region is CSVPAGVSYGYTF. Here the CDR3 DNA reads TGCAGCGTTCCCGCAGGGGTTAGCTATGGCTACACCTTC.